These 14 T cell receptor beta chains were sequenced from one sample in a study of CD8 T cells in Susac syndrome. RNA was extracted with the RNeasy kit, and a quantity of roughly 0.5 to 1 ug was reverse transcribed using random hexamers. TCRdb fed the immunoSEQ multiplex PCR reads into MiXCR, producing one record per CDR3 protein. The sample lists roughly 150,000 distinct CDR3 sequences, less than 95% occurring once. Sequenced material: CD4+ T cells from PBMCs. The receptors were gathered from a human donor with multiple sclerosis.

This clonotype was seen a handful of times. The CDR3 DNA reads TGTGCCGCACAGGGGTGGAATGAAAAACTGTTTTTT. It encodes CAAQGWNEKLFF. The rearrangement uses TRBV6-1 and TRBJ1-4, with 7 bases fitting TRBD1. After removal of 11 bases from V and 5 bases from J, the junction contained 5 bases not matched to a gene. CDR1 is MNHNS, CDR2 SASEGT, per germline. The CDR3 runs 12 residues.

Only a few counts were recorded for this clonotype. The CDR3: CAWSLPPDEQYF. As DNA, the CDR3 is TGTGCCTGGAGTTTGCCTCCGGACGAGCAGTACTTC. V gene TRBV30 combines with J gene TRBJ2-7, with D uncertain. V was cut by 2 bases and J by 5 bases, with 10 bases left in between. The length of the CDR3 is 12 residues. Germline values: CDR1 GTSNPN, CDR2 SVGIG (reference sequence). The full variable domain, with the rest looked up from reference TRBV30 and TRBJ2-7, is SQTIHQWPATLVQPVGSPLSLECTVEGTSNPNLYWYRQAAGRGLQLLFYSVGIGQISSEVPQNLSASRPQDRQFILSSKKLLLSDSGFYLCAWSLPPDEQYFGPGTRLTVT.

The V gene is TRBV5-1, the J gene TRBJ2-5; D remains unclear. Per germline, CDR1 SGHRS and CDR2 YFSETQ. V lost 0 bases and J lost 5, with 8 bases in between. The CDR3 is made up of 13 amino acids. CDR3: CASSLAEVETQYF. The CDR3 DNA is TGCGCCAGCAGCTTGGCGGAAGTGGAGACCCAGTACTTC.

The J gene is TRBJ2-1, the V gene TRBV7-9; D unclear. This CDR3 spans 15 amino acids. The V gene lost 4 bases and the J gene lost 3 bases, with 13 bases spanning the gap. CDR1 and CDR2 (germline): SEHNR, FQNEAQ (reference sequence). The CDR3 nucleotides read TGTGCCAGCAGCTCCCCGACGGAGATCTACAATGAGCAGTTCTTC. The encoded protein is CASSSPTEIYNEQFF. Full variable domain (rest looked up from reference TRBV7-9 and TRBJ2-1): DTGVSQNPRHKITKRGQNVTFRCDPISEHNRLYWYRQTLGQGPEFLTYFQNEAQLEKSRLLSDRFSAERPKGSFSTLEIQRTEQGDSAMYLCASSSPTEIYNEQFFGPGTRLTVL.

The V gene is TRBV27, the J gene TRBJ1-3; D is unclear. Germline assignment: CDR1 MNHEY and CDR2 SMNVEV (reference sequence). The CDR3 consists of 13 residues. Trimming pared 8 bases from V and 0 bases from J, leaving 8 bases between. CDR3 nucleotides: TGTGCCAGCGCTACCTTCTCTGGAAACACCATATATTTT. Protein: CASATFSGNTIYF.

This chain uses TRBV20-1 with TRBJ1-1; D is possibly TRBD1 (6 bases). This CDR3 has 14 residues. In germline, CDR1 is DFQATT, CDR2 SNEGSKA (reference sequence). V lost 6 bases and J lost 4, with 18 bases in between. The CDR3 reads CSAGTRGAGTEAFF. The CDR3 DNA is TGCAGTGCCGGAACCCGGGGGGCGGGCACTGAAGCTTTCTTT.

The genes are TRBV6-5 and TRBJ1-5; unclear D gene. V was cut by 0 bases and J by 4 bases, with 19 bases left in between. Germline loops: CDR1 MNHEY, CDR2 SVGAGI. The CDR3 covers 18 residues. As DNA, the CDR3 is TGTGCCAGCAGTTACTCGATCCGGGGAGGATTAAGAAATCAGCCCCAGCATTTT. Protein: CASSYSIRGGLRNQPQHF.

As regards this clonotype: The CDR3 ends on some other residue instead of the conserved phenylalanine or tryptophan, so this is likely a read error. The chain combines TRBV5-6 with TRBJ1-2, with TRBD1 as a possible D gene (6 bases). This CDR3 spans 13 amino acids. Trimming took off 4 bases at V and 6 bases at J, with 13 bases between the two ends. Germline CDR1 SGHDT, CDR2 YYEEEE. The CDR3 nucleotides read TGTGCCAGCAGCCGTACACAGGGTCATGGCTACACCTCC. It encodes CASSRTQGHGYTS.

V is TRBV24-1 and J is TRBJ2-1; D possibly corresponds to TRBD1 (6 bases). Germline V lookup: CDR1 KGHDR, CDR2 SFDVKD. The length of the CDR3 is 14 residues. V gave up 1 base and J gave up 11 bases, with 14 bases separating them. The CDR3 nucleotides are TGTGCCACCAGTGATTTTTTAACAGGGTACAAGCAGTTCTTC. It codes for CATSDFLTGYKQFF.

This rearrangement joins TRBV28 to TRBJ1-2; D is undetermined. CDR1 is MDHEN, CDR2 SYDVKM, per germline. The CDR3 has 13 amino acids. Trimming left V 6 bases short and J 1 base short, with 9 bases between. The CDR3 loop is CASRPTVNYGYTF. CDR3 DNA sequence: TGTGCCAGCAGGCCAACGGTTAACTATGGCTACACCTTC.

The CDR3 spells CASKGLAGEVQFF. CDR3 nucleotide sequence: TGTGCCAGCAAGGGACTAGCGGGAGAGGTGCAGTTCTTC. The J gene is TRBJ2-1, the V gene TRBV2, with 14 bases lining up with TRBD2. J was trimmed by 12 bases and V by 7 bases; bases with no gene match: 5. Germline values: CDR1 SNHLY, CDR2 FYNNEI. This CDR3 is 13 amino acids long.

The V call is TRBV12-3 or TRBV12-4, the J call TRBJ2-3; D tentatively reads TRBD1 or TRBD2 (6 bases each). Trimming removed 4 bases from V and 8 bases from J, with 16 bases in between. The CDR3 is made up of 14 amino acids. The CDR3 sequence is CASSSNMGGFTQYF. DNA for the CDR3: TGTGCCAGCAGTTCTAATATGGGGGGCTTTACGCAGTATTTT.

In its sample, this clonotype was seen once. The V gene is TRBV6-5, the J gene TRBJ2-3; 7 nucleotides match TRBD2. The CDR3 length is 14 residues. The trim removed 4 bases at V and 2 bases at J, leaving 3 bases unmatched. Germline assignment: CDR1 MNHEY and CDR2 SVGAGI. The CDR3 DNA reads TGTGCCAGCAGTTTAAGCGGGACCACAGATACGCAGTATTTT. This sequence encodes CASSLSGTTDTQYF.

V usage is TRBV5-6 and J usage is TRBJ1-1, with unresolved D. The CDR3 consists of 15 residues. Per the germline V gene, CDR1 is SGHDT and CDR2 is YYEEEE. Trimming removed 5 bases at V and 1 base at J, with 15 bases between. This chain's CDR3 is CASRRKANANTEAFF. The CDR3 nucleotides are TGTGCCAGCAGACGGAAGGCCAATGCGAACACTGAAGCTTTCTTT.